These 30 T cell receptor beta chains were all obtained from the same sample, sequenced in a study of T cell responses to AZD1222 COVID-19 vaccine. The table came from immunoSEQ multiplex PCR; TCRdb's copy has only in-frame clones and leaves some out. Of fewer than 100,000 clones listed, roughly 88% are singletons. Sequences were derived from peripheral blood, sampled on day 0 of AZD1222 vaccination. The receptors shown here come from an adult in good health.

The rearrangement uses TRBV30 and TRBJ1-3; no definite D call. Germline-derived CDR1 and CDR2 are GTSNPN and SVGIG (reference sequence). CDR3 length: 14 residues. The CDR3 DNA reads TGTGCTTCCGGGTGGGCCCTCCTTGGAAACACCATATATTTT. It translates to CASGWALLGNTIYF.

The chain uses TRBV7-9 and TRBJ1-1; maybe TRBD1 (5 bases). In germline, CDR1 is SEHNR, CDR2 FQNEAQ (reference sequence). Trimming pared 7 bases from V and 1 base from J, leaving 16 bases between. The CDR3 contains 15 residues. The CDR3 DNA reads as TGTGCCAGCACCAACGGGGCAGGGTGGAACACTGAAGCTTTCTTT. Translation: CASTNGAGWNTEAFF.

The chain uses TRBV7-8 and TRBJ2-1; 7 positions agree with TRBD2. Looked up from germline, CDR1 is SGHVS and CDR2 is FQNEAQ. This CDR3 has 16 residues. J lost 7 bases, V lost 1 base, and 10 bases had no gene match. For the CDR3, the DNA is TGTGCCAGCAGCTTAGAGAGCCCCATGGGGGGGAATGAGCAGTTCTTC. Its translation: CASSLESPMGGNEQFF.

The chain employs TRBV6-2 or TRBV6-3 and TRBJ2-5; 9 bases line up with TRBD2. The CDR3 contains 18 residues. The germline CDR1 and CDR2 sequences are MNHEY and SVGEGT. V lost 0 bases and J lost 2; bases outside the gene matches: 10. This chain's CDR3 is CASSYSIRAGGQQETQYF. In nucleotides, the CDR3 is TGTGCCAGCAGTTACTCGATTCGAGCGGGGGGCCAACAAGAGACCCAGTACTTC.

The chain recombines TRBV4-3 with TRBJ1-2; the D is unclear. The CDR3 is 13 residues long. The germline V gene has CDR1 LGHNA and CDR2 YSLEER. With 3 bases removed from V and 8 bases from J, the gap between germline ends came to 13 bases. CDR3 sequence: CASSHRWSDGYTF. The CDR3 DNA sequence: TGCGCCAGCAGCCACAGGTGGTCGGACGGCTACACCTTC.

This rearrangement joins TRBV12-3 or TRBV12-4 to TRBJ2-7, with D hard to call. With 3 bases removed from V and 6 bases from J, the gap between germline ends came to 12 bases. The CDR3 length is 13 residues. The CDR3, as DNA: TGTGCCAGCAGTTTGGTCGAAGATGGCGAGCAGTACTTC. Translation gives CASSLVEDGEQYF.

This chain connects TRBV18 to TRBJ2-2, with D perhaps matching TRBD2 (6 bases). Germline CDR1 and CDR2: KGHSH and LQKENI. The CDR3 consists of 16 residues. The V end lost 0 bases, the J end lost 5 bases, and 13 bases lay between the germline ends. Here the CDR3 reads CASSPPDLAPTGELFF. The CDR3, as DNA: TGTGCCAGCTCACCACCGGATCTAGCGCCGACCGGGGAGCTGTTTTTT.

The chain's CDR3 is CASSIDSVNEQFF. The CDR3 DNA reads as TGTGCCAGCTCGATAGATAGCGTCAATGAGCAGTTCTTC. The chain has TRBV18 and TRBJ2-1; D might be TRBD2 (5 bases). CDR1 is KGHSH, CDR2 LQKENI, per germline. V lost 6 bases to trimming and J lost 6 bases, with 12 bases between them. CDR3 size: 13 residues.

This chain connects TRBV5-4 to TRBJ1-5, with 7 bases that match TRBD1. Trimming removed 2 bases from V and 2 bases from J; junction bases left unmatched: 10. Germline lookup yields CDR1 SGHNT and CDR2 YYREEE (reference sequence). The CDR3 is made up of 17 amino acids. DNA of the CDR3: TGTGCCAGCAGCTTAGGGGGCTCCATCAAGGGCAATCAGCCCCAGCATTTT. Translating gives CASSLGGSIKGNQPQHF.

The CDR3 nucleotides are TGTGCCAGCAGGGTGCCCTCCTACAATGAGCAGTTCTTC. It encodes CASRVPSYNEQFF. This chain joins TRBV12-3 or TRBV12-4 and TRBJ2-1; the D is unclear. V was shortened by 6 bases and J by 0 bases, with 6 bases between the two germline ends. The CDR3 contains 13 residues.

The rearrangement links TRBV28 to TRBJ2-7, with 9 positions matching TRBD2. This CDR3 comprises 14 residues. V shed 6 bases and J 7 bases; nucleotides not matched to a gene: 10. CDR1 is MDHEN, CDR2 SYDVKM, per germline. The DNA of the CDR3 is TGTGCCAGCAGCTTCGGCGGGAGGGCGGAAGAGCAGTACTTC. It yields the protein CASSFGGRAEEQYF.

The rearrangement links TRBV18 to TRBJ2-3, with D possibly being TRBD2 (5 bases). V lost 3 bases, J lost 1 base, and 8 bases lay in between. Germline assignment: CDR1 KGHSH and CDR2 LQKENI. This CDR3 contains 14 residues. The CDR3 region has the DNA TGTGCCAGCTCACCGGAGGCCCGCACAGATACGCAGTATTTT. Protein: CASSPEARTDTQYF.

This sequence joins TRBV5-6 and TRBJ2-5; D ambiguous. CDR3 length: 15 amino acids. V was shortened by 4 bases and J by 1 base, with 14 bases between the two germline ends. CDR1 SGHDT and CDR2 YYEEEE come from the germline V gene. The CDR3 DNA reads as TGTGCCAGCAGCACCCATGGGGTCAGCCAAGAGACCCAGTACTTC. Protein: CASSTHGVSQETQYF.

This chain joins TRBV7-8 and TRBJ2-1; D ambiguous. The CDR3 is 12 amino acids. Germline CDR1 and CDR2: SGHVS and FQNEAQ. The V end lost 5 bases, the J end lost 6 bases, and 8 bases lay between the germline ends. CDR3 loop: CASSPSFNEQFF. CDR3 nucleotides: TGTGCCAGCAGCCCAAGTTTCAATGAGCAGTTCTTC.

The chain links TRBV27 to TRBJ2-4, with a possible D match to TRBD1 (6 bases). The CDR3 loop spans 12 amino acids. Germline V gene data show CDR1 as MNHEY and CDR2 as SMNVEV (reference sequence). With 4 bases removed from V and 9 bases from J, the gap between germline ends came to 10 bases. For the CDR3, the DNA is TGTGCCAGCAGTTCAGGGGAGAGCATTCAGTACTTC. It is translated as CASSSGESIQYF.

The rearrangement uses TRBV6-1 and TRBJ1-1, with D possibly TRBD1 on 6 matching bases. This CDR3 is 15 amino acids long. CDR1 and CDR2 from the germline V gene are MNHNS and SASEGT. V lost 0 bases to trimming and J lost 4 bases, with 12 bases between them. CDR3 sequence: CASSEANQGFTEAFF. The CDR3 DNA is TGTGCCAGCAGTGAAGCGAATCAGGGGTTCACTGAAGCTTTCTTT.

The chain combines TRBV4-2 with TRBJ2-7, with unresolved D. V lost 0 bases, J lost 3 bases, and 12 bases lay in between. The germline V gene has CDR1 LGHNA and CDR2 YNFKEQ. The CDR3 has 15 residues. The CDR3 DNA follows: TGTGCCAGCAGCCAAGATCGCCAGTCCAGCTACGAGCAGTACTTC. It codes for CASSQDRQSSYEQYF.

In this sample, this clone turned up once. The chain couples TRBV18 to TRBJ2-1, with TRBD2 matching over 9 bases. J gave up 3 bases and V 7 bases, and 16 bases lay outside the gene matches. In germline, CDR1 is KGHSH, CDR2 LQKENI. The CDR3 runs to 18 residues. The CDR3 sequence: CASLIPGLALKNYNEQFF. CDR3 DNA: TGTGCCAGCTTAATTCCGGGACTAGCCCTCAAAAACTACAATGAGCAGTTCTTC. The full variable domain, in which reference TRBV18 and TRBJ2-1 provide the parts outside the CDR3, is NAGVMQNPRHLVRRRGQEARLRCSPMKGHSHVYWYRQLPEEGLKFMVYLQKENIIDESGMPKERFSAEFPKEGPSILRIQQVVRGDSAAYFCASLIPGLALKNYNEQFFGPGTRLTVL.

This clone was counted a single time. The CDR3 spells CASTIGGEQYF. The CDR3 nucleotides read TGTGCCAGCACAATTGGCGGCGAGCAGTACTTC. The chain combines TRBV5-6 with TRBJ2-7; unclear D gene. The CDR3 covers 11 residues. Germline CDR1 and CDR2: SGHDT and YYEEEE. With 6 bases removed from V and 6 bases from J, the gap between germline ends came to 10 bases.

The genes are TRBV5-8 and TRBJ1-1; maybe TRBD1 (5 bases). Germline V gene sequence: CDR1 SGHTS, CDR2 YDEGEE. V was cut by 2 bases and J by 2 bases, with 16 bases left in between. The CDR3 runs 16 residues. The CDR3: CASSFSHRGPNTEAFF. The DNA of the CDR3 is TGTGCCAGCAGCTTTAGCCACCGGGGACCAAACACTGAAGCTTTCTTT.

This chain links TRBV19 with TRBJ1-2; D unclear. Between the trimmed V and J ends, which lost 6 bases and 3 bases, there was a span of 14 bases. The CDR3 is 14 residues long. CDR1 is LNHDA, CDR2 SQIVND, per germline (reference sequence). The DNA for the CDR3 is TGTGCCAGTAGATGGGGTCAGTGGGACTATGGCTACACCTTC. Amino acids: CASRWGQWDYGYTF.

Here the CDR3 reads CASSPTEGGYEQYF. Written as DNA, the CDR3 is TGTGCCAGCTCACCAACCGAAGGGGGCTACGAGCAGTACTTC. This sequence joins TRBV18 and TRBJ2-7, with D maybe TRBD1 (6 bases). CDR1 and CDR2 (germline): KGHSH, LQKENI. The CDR3 is made up of 14 amino acids. The V end lost 2 bases, the J end lost 3 bases, and 11 bases lay between the germline ends.

The rearrangement joins TRBV7-2 to TRBJ1-4; 11 bases map to TRBD1. Germline-derived CDR1 and CDR2 are SGHTA and FQGNSA. The CDR3 runs 17 residues. With V trimmed by 5 bases and J by 6 bases, 11 bases remained unmatched. In DNA, the CDR3 is TGTGCCAGCAGCCCAGGACAGGGGGCGGTGGGGTATGAAAAACTGTTTTTT. This codes for CASSPGQGAVGYEKLFF.

The V and J genes are TRBV4-1 and TRBJ2-1; the D gene could be TRBD1 or TRBD2 (6 bases each). CDR1 and CDR2 (germline): MGHRA, YSYEKL. The CDR3 extends over 16 amino acids. Trimming removed 0 bases from V and 4 bases from J, with 13 bases in between. This CDR3 reads CASSQEGGRVYNEQFF. The CDR3, as DNA: TGCGCCAGCAGCCAAGAAGGGGGGCGGGTTTACAATGAGCAGTTCTTC.

This chain uses TRBV7-9 with TRBJ1-4; D is unclear. Trimming cost V 4 bases and J 7 bases, with 7 bases left between them. The CDR3 extends over 12 amino acids. Germline V gives CDR1 SEHNR, CDR2 FQNEAQ (reference sequence). The DNA of the CDR3 is TGTGCCAGCAGCTCGGCAGGTGAAAAACTGTTTTTT. It yields the protein CASSSAGEKLFF.

This chain uses TRBV5-1 with TRBJ1-2; 8 nucleotides line up with TRBD1. Losses at the gene ends were 4 bases for V and 0 bases for J; bases not matched to a gene: 8. Germline CDR1 and CDR2: SGHRS and YFSETQ. CDR3 size: 16 residues. CDR3 protein: CASSRRTGSSNYGYTF. CDR3 in DNA: TGCGCCAGCAGCAGAAGGACAGGGTCGTCTAACTATGGCTACACCTTC.

J is TRBJ1-1 and V is TRBV7-9, with no clear D. Deletions cut 2 bases from V and 6 bases from J, with 10 bases between. The germline V gene encodes CDR1 SEHNR and CDR2 FQNEAQ (reference sequence). CDR3 length: 13 residues. The CDR3 DNA is TGTGCCAGCAGCTTAATCGGGGAGGCTGAAGCTTTCTTT. As protein: CASSLIGEAEAFF. The variable domain in full, completed from reference TRBV7-9 and TRBJ1-1, reads DTGVSQNPRHKITKRGQNVTFRCDPISEHNRLYWYRQTLGQGPEFLTYFQNEAQLEKSRLLSDRFSAERPKGSFSTLEIQRTEQGDSAMYLCASSLIGEAEAFFGQGTRLTVV.

The chain has TRBV14 and TRBJ1-6; a weak D match, TRBD1 (6 bases). The V end was cut by 2 bases, the J end by 8 bases, with 10 bases between. This CDR3 has 14 residues. Germline loops: CDR1 SGHDN, CDR2 FVKESK. The CDR3 DNA reads as TGTGCCAGCAGCCAAACAGGGATCTATTCACCCCTCCACTTT. Protein product: CASSQTGIYSPLHF.

V is TRBV7-2 and J is TRBJ2-5; D not resolved. Trimming stripped 5 bases from V and 4 bases from J, with 14 bases between. Germline CDR1 SGHTA, CDR2 FQGNSA. The CDR3 covers 14 residues. CDR3 DNA: TGTGCCAGCAGCCCCCTGCACGATGGAGAGACCCAGTACTTC. Translating it yields CASSPLHDGETQYF.

This clone was seen a few times. The chain uses TRBV5-8 and TRBJ1-5; D call uncertain. Between the trimmed V and J ends, which lost 4 bases and 7 bases, there was a span of 12 bases. This CDR3 region has 13 residues. Germline V gene sequence: CDR1 SGHTS, CDR2 YDEGEE. This CDR3 is CASSHRLSQPQHF. For the CDR3, the DNA is TGTGCCAGCAGCCACCGGTTGAGCCAGCCCCAGCATTTT.